Shown below are 16 T cell receptor beta chains from a single sample sequenced in a study of shared T cell receptors in the human thymus. Sequenced by immunoSEQ multiplex PCR; TCRdb stores in-frame clones only, minus some. The data show about 730,000 clones, 75% to 90% seen once. Another study also made use of these data, one on human thymus T cells.

Sequencing was done on a sample of thymocytes. These receptor sequences come from a girl in the first two years of life with a congenital heart defect.

The chain is built from TRBV19 and TRBJ1-3; D perhaps matches TRBD1 (6 bases). CDR1 and CDR2 (germline): LNHDA, SQIVND (reference sequence). The V gene lost 10 bases and the J gene lost 8 bases, with 12 bases spanning the gap. This CDR3 contains 11 residues. This CDR3 reads CATTGIYTIYF. The CDR3, as DNA: TGTGCCACTACAGGGATTTACACCATATATTTT.

In the case of this clone: The sample carries other DNA sequences with the same CDR3. The V and J genes are TRBV4-1 and TRBJ1-1, with TRBD1 matching over 8 bases. This CDR3 comprises 15 residues. Germline CDR1 reads MGHRA; CDR2 reads YSYEKL. Trimming took 3 bases from V and 1 from J; bases not matched to a gene: 4. The CDR3 sequence: CASSQGDRGNTEAFF. CDR3 nucleotide sequence: TGCGCCAGCAGCCAGGGAGACAGGGGGAACACTGAAGCTTTCTTT.

The rearrangement uses TRBV4-1 and TRBJ1-1; weak D call: TRBD1 (5 bases). Germline loops: CDR1 MGHRA, CDR2 YSYEKL. V was shortened by 0 bases and J by 3 bases, with 20 bases between the two germline ends. CDR3 size: 18 residues. CDR3 residues: CASSQEVGQVGKDTEAFF. CDR3 sequence (DNA): TGCGCCAGCAGCCAAGAGGTGGGGCAGGTGGGGAAGGACACTGAAGCTTTCTTT.

The chain uses TRBV4-3 and TRBJ1-1; TRBD1 agrees at 7 bases. V lost 2 bases, J lost 0 bases, and 24 bases stayed unmatched. Germline V gene data show CDR1 as LGHNA and CDR2 as YSLEER. This CDR3 region has 22 residues. The CDR3 nucleotides read TGCGCCAGCAGCCAAATCAGGTCTTACTTTGGGACAGACATGAAGATGAACACTGAAGCTTTCTTT. Encoded protein: CASSQIRSYFGTDMKMNTEAFF.

The gene calls are TRBV7-9 and TRBJ2-7; 10 bases are shared with TRBD1. V lost 4 bases to trimming and J lost 6 bases; unmatched junction nucleotides: 12. The CDR3 totals 16 residues. CDR1 and CDR2 (germline): SEHNR, FQNEAQ (reference sequence). This CDR3 is CASSSRPGQGTLEQYF. CDR3 bases: TGTGCCAGCAGCTCGAGGCCGGGACAGGGGACCCTCGAGCAGTACTTC.

The count of this clone is one. The chain couples TRBV10-2 to TRBJ2-2, with TRBD1 as a possible D gene (7 bases). The V gene's germline CDR1 is WSHSY and CDR2 SAAADI. The CDR3 is 17 amino acids. V lost 2 bases to trimming and J lost 1 base, with 14 bases between them. CDR3 in amino acids: CASSEPWQGGNTGELFF. CDR3 nucleotide sequence: TGCGCCAGCAGTGAGCCTTGGCAGGGGGGGAACACCGGGGAGCTGTTTTTT.

The chain carries TRBV6-1 and TRBJ2-7; 8 bases are shared with TRBD2. V shed 3 bases, J shed 7 bases, and the junction held 14 bases outside the gene matches. The CDR3 sequence is 16 residues long. Germline V gene lookup returns CDR1 MNHNS and CDR2 SASEGT. The CDR3: CASSDYGLAGPKEQYF. DNA of the CDR3: TGTGCCAGCAGTGACTACGGGTTAGCGGGGCCTAAAGAGCAGTACTTC.

This chain joins TRBV9 and TRBJ2-3, with 9 nucleotides matching TRBD2. Germline assignment: CDR1 SGDLS and CDR2 YYNGEE. CDR3 length: 16 residues. The V and J ends lost 0 bases and 5 bases, in that order; junction bases with no gene match: 7. CDR3 protein: CASSVVEVAGEDTQYF. CDR3 DNA sequence: TGTGCCAGCAGCGTAGTCGAAGTAGCGGGGGAAGATACGCAGTATTTT.

The chain employs TRBV6-6 and TRBJ2-7; 9 bases agree with TRBD1. CDR3 length equals 14 residues. V lost 0 bases and J lost 3; bases outside the gene matches: 0. CDR1 and CDR2 from the germline V gene are MNHNY and SVGAGI (reference sequence). CDR3 protein: CASSYSGQGYEQYF. The CDR3 DNA is TGTGCCAGCAGTTACTCGGGACAGGGCTACGAGCAGTACTTC.

This clone was seen a handful of times. This chain links TRBV2 with TRBJ1-1; TRBD1 matches at 9 bases. Losses at the gene ends were 6 bases for V and 1 base for J; bases not matched to a gene: 6. This CDR3 has 15 residues. Germline V gives CDR1 SNHLY, CDR2 FYNNEI. CDR3: CASRGTGYGNTEAFF. In DNA, the CDR3 is TGTGCCAGCAGAGGGACAGGGTATGGGAACACTGAAGCTTTCTTT.

This clone was detected a few times. The genes are TRBV7-9 and TRBJ2-1, with D possibly TRBD1 on 6 matching bases. The V end was cut by 4 bases, the J end by 9 bases, with 10 bases between. Germline values: CDR1 SEHNR, CDR2 FQNEAQ (reference sequence). CDR3 size: 12 residues. The CDR3 loop reads CASSSQGFEQFF. CDR3 coding DNA: TGTGCCAGCAGCTCACAGGGCTTTGAGCAGTTCTTC.

The genes are TRBV7-2 and TRBJ1-5; D gene uncertain. Germline assignment: CDR1 SGHTA and CDR2 FQGNSA. Trimming took off 1 base at V and 2 bases at J, with 12 bases between the two ends. The CDR3 consists of 16 residues. This CDR3 is CASSLVGGFRNQPQHF. The CDR3 DNA follows: TGTGCCAGCAGCTTAGTGGGCGGGTTTCGCAATCAGCCCCAGCATTTT. The full variable domain, completed using reference TRBV7-2 and TRBJ1-5, is GAGVSQSPSNKVTEKGKDVELRCDPISGHTALYWYRQSLGQGLEFLIYFQGNSAPDKSGLPSDRFSAERTGGSVSTLTIQRTQQEDSAVYLCASSLVGGFRNQPQHFGDGTRLSIL.

The J gene is TRBJ1-2, the V gene TRBV5-1; D is uncertain. The V and J ends lost 0 bases and 6 bases respectively, with 9 bases between them. Per the germline V gene, CDR1 is SGHRS and CDR2 is YFSETQ. The CDR3 loop spans 13 amino acids. The chain's CDR3 is CASSLAGSNGYTF. The CDR3 DNA reads TGCGCCAGCAGCTTGGCCGGGTCCAATGGCTACACCTTC.

The chain recombines TRBV11-3 with TRBJ2-3; D is unclear. Germline CDR1 is SGHNT and CDR2 is YENEEA. CDR3 length: 13 amino acids. V was clipped by 1 base and J by 6 bases, with 8 bases between them. CDR3 bases: TGTGCCAGCAGCTTAGCTGCGTGGGATACGCAGTATTTT. Translation: CASSLAAWDTQYF.

The rearrangement uses TRBV7-8 and TRBJ2-5, with D unclear. V gave up 5 bases and J gave up 2 bases, with 15 bases separating them. Germline V gene sequence: CDR1 SGHVS, CDR2 FQNEAQ. The CDR3 runs 15 residues. The CDR3 nucleotides are TGTGCCAGCAGCCCTCCCGTAGCAGAACAAGAGACCCAGTACTTC. Its protein product is CASSPPVAEQETQYF.

This clone was found once. The chain couples TRBV20-1 to TRBJ1-2, with TRBD1 matching 9 bases. Germline V lookup: CDR1 DFQATT, CDR2 SNEGSKA (reference sequence). This CDR3 is 11 amino acids long. Germline trimming cut 5 bases from V and 7 bases from J; bases unmatched to any gene: 2. Written as DNA, the CDR3 is TGCAGTGCTCCGGGACAGGGTGGCTACACCTTC. This gives the protein CSAPGQGGYTF.